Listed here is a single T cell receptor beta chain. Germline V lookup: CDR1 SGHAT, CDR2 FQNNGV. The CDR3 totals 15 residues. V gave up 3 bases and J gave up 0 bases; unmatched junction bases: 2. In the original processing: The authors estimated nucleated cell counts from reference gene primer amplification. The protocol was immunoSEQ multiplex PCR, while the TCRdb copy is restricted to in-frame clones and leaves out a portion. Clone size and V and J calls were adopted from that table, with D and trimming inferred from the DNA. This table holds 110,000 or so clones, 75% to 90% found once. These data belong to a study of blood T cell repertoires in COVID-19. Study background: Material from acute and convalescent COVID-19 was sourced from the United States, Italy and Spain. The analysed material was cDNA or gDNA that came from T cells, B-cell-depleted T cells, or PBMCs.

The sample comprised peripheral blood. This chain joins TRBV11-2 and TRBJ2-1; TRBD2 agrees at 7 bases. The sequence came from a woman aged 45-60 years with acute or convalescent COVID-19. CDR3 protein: CASSLGGGSYNEQFF. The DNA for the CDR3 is TGTGCCAGCAGCTTGGGCGGGGGCTCCTACAATGAGCAGTTCTTC.